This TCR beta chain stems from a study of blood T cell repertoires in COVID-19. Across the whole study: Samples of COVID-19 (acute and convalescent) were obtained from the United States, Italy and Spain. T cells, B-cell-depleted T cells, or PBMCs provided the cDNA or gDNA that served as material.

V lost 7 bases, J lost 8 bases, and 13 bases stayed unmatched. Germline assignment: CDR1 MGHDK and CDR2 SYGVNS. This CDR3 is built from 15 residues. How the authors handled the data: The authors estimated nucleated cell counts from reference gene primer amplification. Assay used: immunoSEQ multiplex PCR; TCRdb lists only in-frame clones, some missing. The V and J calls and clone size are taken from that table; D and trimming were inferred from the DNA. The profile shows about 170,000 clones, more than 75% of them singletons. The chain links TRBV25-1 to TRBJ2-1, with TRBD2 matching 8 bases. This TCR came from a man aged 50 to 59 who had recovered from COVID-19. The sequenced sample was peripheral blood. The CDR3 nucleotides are TGTGCCAGCACCGTCGGGGGGGGCGCCGGGGATGAGCAGTTCTTC. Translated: CASTVGGGAGDEQFF. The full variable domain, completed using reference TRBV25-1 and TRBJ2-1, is EADIYQTPRYLVIGTGKKITLECSQTMGHDKMYWYQQDPGMELHLIHYSYGVNSTEKGDLSSESTVSRIRTEHFPLTLESARPSHTSQYLCASTVGGGAGDEQFFGPGTRLTVL.